This TCR beta chain was obtained from a study of long-term antiretroviral therapy in people with HIV. In its sample, this clone was seen a few times. The assay used was immunoSEQ (version v3.0), run at survey level. Measured with immunoSEQ multiplex PCR; TCRdb has only the in-frame clones, and not every one. The sample has about 21,000 clones; roughly 80% are singletons. The specimen comprised unsorted PBMCs, sampled 0.9 years after starting antiretroviral therapy. The clonotype originates from a man younger than 35 with HIV.

In DNA form, the CDR3 reads TGTGCCAGCAGTGAGGCAGGCTCGGGAGAGACCCAGTACTTC. Its protein product is CASSEAGSGETQYF. This chain uses TRBV25-1 with TRBJ2-5; D is unclear. This CDR3 region has 14 residues. V was cut by 3 bases and J by 4 bases, with 12 bases left in between. CDR1 and CDR2 from the germline V gene are MGHDK and SYGVNS.